This T cell receptor beta chain appears in the sequencing data of a study of T cells in Graves' hyperthyroidism and ophthalmopathy. Overall study findings and caveats: Blood also contained most expanded thyroid clonotypes above 0.001.

On this clonotype itself: Its cognate antigen is unknown.

Trimming pared 6 bases from V and 5 bases from J, leaving 13 bases between. CDR1 and CDR2 from the germline V gene are DFQATT and SNEGSKA (reference sequence). This CDR3 has 12 residues. Template material for amplifying TCR beta CDR3 regions consisted of RNA transcripts. Initially, a first-round RT-PCR of the TCR CDR3 employed the HTBI primer set. TCRdb reprocessed the multiplex PCR reads with MiXCR, giving one entry per CDR3 protein. Here the sample spans 350,000 to 400,000 distinct CDR3 sequences, more than 13% being singletons. Sequencing was carried out using blood. V usage is TRBV20-1 and J usage is TRBJ2-5; D not resolved. This TCR was sampled from a woman aged 25 to 39 with Graves' hyperthyroidism. DNA of the CDR3: TGCAGTGCCCCAAGGGAAGGGGAGACCCAGTACTTC. Amino acids: CSAPREGETQYF.